These 29 T cell receptor beta chains originate from one sample sequenced in a study of patients and donors after allogeneic stem cell transplantation. TCRdb reprocessed the RT-PCR reads with MiXCR, giving one entry per CDR3 protein. The table lists about 87,000 distinct CDR3 sequences, approximately 5% of them singletons. What was sequenced was blood, either unsorted or a sorted T cell fraction (not recorded which). Receptors originate from a human donor who was either an allogeneic HSCT recipient or a stem cell or donor lymphocyte infusion donor (not recorded which). It is not recorded whose cells these are; they may come from a transplant donor.

This clonotype was observed a few times. This chain connects TRBV5-1 to TRBJ2-1, with 12 bases identical to TRBD2. V trimming: 0 bases; J trimming: 9 bases; junction bases outside the gene matches: 10. Looked up from germline, CDR1 is SGHRS and CDR2 is YFSETQ. The CDR3 has 17 residues. In nucleotides, the CDR3 is TGCGCCAGCAGCTTGGTTCTCCTAGCGGGAGGGGAGGGTGAGCAGTTCTTC. Encoded protein: CASSLVLLAGGEGEQFF.

This clonotype was found many times. The V call is TRBV7-8, the J call TRBJ1-6, with D tentatively TRBD1 (5 bases). The CDR3 covers 15 residues. The ends were cut back, 2 bases at V and 6 bases at J, with 11 bases in the middle. CDR1 and CDR2 (germline): SGHVS, FQNEAQ. In DNA, the CDR3 is TGTGCCAGCAGCTTAATGGATAGGGGTAATTCACCCCTCCACTTT. Translation: CASSLMDRGNSPLHF.

The chain couples TRBV5-4 to TRBJ2-4; TRBD2 aligns across 7 bases. From germline, CDR1 is SGHNT and CDR2 YYREEE (reference sequence). The CDR3 totals 14 residues. Germline trimming cut 3 bases from V and 3 bases from J; bases unmatched to any gene: 3. CDR3 residues: CASSWGGGKNIQYF. The CDR3 coding sequence is TGTGCCAGCAGCTGGGGGGGGGGCAAAAACATTCAGTACTTC.

This chain links TRBV9 with TRBJ2-3, with D possibly matching TRBD1 (5 bases). Germline CDR1 reads SGDLS; CDR2 reads YYNGEE. The CDR3 consists of 16 residues. The ends were cut back, 1 base at V and 0 bases at J, with 12 bases in the middle. The CDR3 nucleotides are TGTGCCAGCAGCGTAAGGGGATCGTCTAGCACAGATACGCAGTATTTT. Amino acid sequence: CASSVRGSSSTDTQYF.

This clonotype was detected many times. V and J are TRBV20-1 and TRBJ2-5; a weak D match, TRBD2 (5 bases). Trimming pared 4 bases from V and 2 bases from J, leaving 14 bases between. CDR1 and CDR2 from the germline V gene are DFQATT and SNEGSKA (reference sequence). This CDR3 is 14 amino acids long. The CDR3 region is CSANPLSGQETQYF. The CDR3 nucleotides read TGCAGTGCTAACCCCCTTTCGGGGCAAGAGACCCAGTACTTC.

Many counts were recorded for this clonotype. The chain couples TRBV6-1 to TRBJ1-6; D remains ambiguous. Per the germline V gene, CDR1 is MNHNS and CDR2 is SASEGT. The V end lost 5 bases, the J end lost 9 bases, and 17 bases lay between the germline ends. This CDR3 is 15 amino acids long. CDR3 nucleotides: TGTGCCAGCAGTCGCGGCTCCCTAGAGATTTCACCCCTCCACTTT. Translation: CASSRGSLEISPLHF.

This clonotype was seen repeatedly, ten times or more. The chain combines TRBV28 with TRBJ2-7; the match to TRBD1 covers 11 bases. The CDR3 runs 15 residues. Trimming cost V 3 bases and J 3 bases; bases outside gene matches: 4. Germline V CDR1 and CDR2: MDHEN, SYDVKM. CDR3 nucleotide sequence: TGTGCCAGCAGTTTCACCGGGACAGGGGGCTACGAGCAGTACTTC. This translates into CASSFTGTGGYEQYF.

This clonotype occurred many times. This chain joins TRBV29-1 and TRBJ2-1; 8 nucleotides align to TRBD2. The CDR3 spans 15 residues. V shed 0 bases, J shed 8 bases, and the junction held 9 bases outside the gene matches. Germline V gene data show CDR1 as SQVTM and CDR2 as ANQGSEA. This CDR3 reads CSVEDHGTRVDEQFF. CDR3 nucleotides: TGCAGCGTTGAAGACCACGGGACTAGGGTGGATGAGCAGTTCTTC.

In its sample, this clonotype was seen a few times. Possible read error: a much larger clone is one base away. The chain carries TRBV18 and TRBJ1-1; unclear D gene. The CDR3 has 12 residues. Germline assignment: CDR1 KGHSH and CDR2 LQKENI. CDR3 bases: TGTGCCAGCTCCACCGGACGACCTGAAGTTTTCTTT. It specifies CASSTGRPEVFF.

This clonotype was seen only a few times. This chain joins TRBV19 and TRBJ2-1; weak D call: TRBD2 (5 bases). The CDR3 totals 17 residues. The germline V gene has CDR1 LNHDA and CDR2 SQIVND (reference sequence). Deletions cut 7 bases from V and 0 bases from J, with 19 bases between. CDR3 protein: CASTVSYERFSYNEQFF. The CDR3 DNA reads as TGTGCCAGTACCGTGAGTTACGAGCGGTTCTCCTACAATGAGCAGTTCTTC.

This clonotype was seen ten or more times. This chain joins TRBV5-5 and TRBJ2-7, with a tentative D call TRBD2 (6 bases). Trimming removed 1 base at V and 3 bases at J, with 14 bases between. Germline loops: CDR1 SGHKS, CDR2 YYEKEE (reference sequence). The CDR3 contains 15 residues. The CDR3 nucleotides are TGTGCCAGCAGCTTGAGCTGGGACTCCTACTACGAGCAGTACTTC. Protein sequence: CASSLSWDSYYEQYF.

The chain joins TRBV6-2 or TRBV6-3 to TRBJ1-6; 7 bases map to TRBD1. This CDR3 is 14 amino acids long. Trimming at V came to 6 bases and at J to 7 bases, leaving 6 bases not matched to a gene. CDR1 is MNHEY and CDR2 is SVGEGT in the germline V gene. DNA of the CDR3: TGTGCCAGCAGAACCGGGACAGAGAATTCACCCCTCCACTTT. Translated: CASRTGTENSPLHF.

This clonotype was recorded a few times. CDR3 DNA sequence: TGCGCCAGCAGCTTGGAGGGGTTCACAGATACGCAGTATTTT. Amino acids: CASSLEGFTDTQYF. This chain connects TRBV5-1 to TRBJ2-3, with D tentatively TRBD1 (5 bases). The CDR3 sequence is 14 residues long. Trimming took off 0 bases at V and 2 bases at J, with 7 bases between the two ends. Per germline, CDR1 SGHRS and CDR2 YFSETQ.

The sample holds a few counts of this clonotype. J is TRBJ2-7 and V is TRBV7-9; TRBD2 aligns across 8 bases. The CDR3 consists of 14 residues. V trimming: 5 bases; J trimming: 0 bases; junction bases outside the gene matches: 3. CDR1 SEHNR and CDR2 FQNEAQ come from the germline V gene (reference sequence). The CDR3 here is CASSLGTSSYEQYF. The CDR3 nucleotides read TGTGCCAGCAGCCTGGGGACTAGCTCCTACGAGCAGTACTTC.

This clonotype has ten or more counts. This sequence joins TRBV9 and TRBJ2-7; 12 bases fit TRBD2. CDR3 length: 15 amino acids. J was trimmed by 9 bases and V by 3 bases; bases with no gene match: 10. Germline V gene sequence: CDR1 SGDLS, CDR2 YYNGEE. The CDR3 coding sequence is TGTGCCAGCAGCGCGACGCCGGGACTAGCGGGCCTGCAGTACTTC. Protein: CASSATPGLAGLQYF.

This clonotype has ten or more counts. The CDR3 DNA sequence: TGTGCCAGCAGCTTTATGGAGCGGGGGGTCCCCGAGCAGTTCTTC. This sequence encodes CASSFMERGVPEQFF. V and J are TRBV7-9 and TRBJ2-1; TRBD2 matches 9 bases. Germline V CDR1 and CDR2: SEHNR, FQNEAQ (reference sequence). The CDR3 length is 15 residues. The junction had 10 bases not matched to a gene; V was cut back by 3 bases and J by 10 bases.

This clonotype has a count of ten or more. The V and J genes are TRBV12-3 or TRBV12-4 and TRBJ1-1; TRBD1 matches 8 bases. CDR3 length equals 14 residues. V lost 2 bases and J lost 4; bases outside the gene matches: 3. The CDR3 sequence is CASSLTGGFTEAFF. For the CDR3, the DNA is TGTGCCAGCAGTTTAACAGGGGGATTCACTGAAGCTTTCTTT.

This chain joins TRBV6-1 and TRBJ2-2; TRBD2 aligns across 9 bases. The V segment lost 6 bases and the J segment 0 bases; nucleotides outside the gene matches: 2. This CDR3 spans 15 amino acids. Germline loops: CDR1 MNHNS, CDR2 SASEGT. The CDR3 DNA follows: TGTGCCAGCAGCAGGACTAGCGCGAACACCGGGGAGCTGTTTTTT. This translates into CASSRTSANTGELFF.

This clonotype has a count of ten or more. V usage is TRBV12-3 or TRBV12-4 and J usage is TRBJ1-3; 8 nucleotides line up with TRBD1. V shed 5 bases and J 0 bases; nucleotides not matched to a gene: 6. The CDR3 sequence is 16 residues long. The CDR3 coding sequence is TGTGCCAGCAGTCCAACGGACAGGGTCTCTGGAAACACCATATATTTT. Its protein product is CASSPTDRVSGNTIYF.

This clonotype was counted many times. The rearrangement uses TRBV20-1 and TRBJ1-5; D remains unclear. Germline CDR1 DFQATT, CDR2 SNEGSKA (reference sequence). V was shortened by 3 bases and J by 1 base, with 10 bases between the two germline ends. This CDR3 has 14 amino acids. CDR3 residues: CSASSQLSNQPQHF. The CDR3 bases are TGCAGTGCTAGTAGTCAACTAAGCAATCAGCCCCAGCATTTT.

In this sample, this clonotype turned up many times. The V gene is TRBV6-1, the J gene TRBJ2-3; 9 bases fit TRBD1. The V gene's germline CDR1 is MNHNS and CDR2 SASEGT. Trimming cost V 2 bases and J 2 bases; bases outside gene matches: 8. CDR3 length equals 17 residues. CDR3 residues: CASSERGQGRITDTQYF. Written as DNA, the CDR3 is TGTGCCAGCAGTGAAAGGGGACAGGGTAGAATCACAGATACGCAGTATTTT.

This clonotype has at least ten counts. The chain combines TRBV10-3 with TRBJ2-7, with 12 positions matching TRBD2. V gave up 0 bases and J gave up 5 bases; unmatched junction bases: 8. The germline V gene has CDR1 ENHRY and CDR2 SYGVKD. The CDR3 is 17 residues long. The CDR3 nucleotides are TGTGCCATCAGTGAGTCGATGCTAGCGGGAGGGCCTAACGAGCAGTACTTC. Translating gives CAISESMLAGGPNEQYF.

This clonotype has at least ten counts. This chain joins TRBV5-6 and TRBJ2-3; D is unresolved. V lost 1 base and J 4 bases, leaving 7 bases between the germline ends. The V gene's germline CDR1 is SGHDT and CDR2 YYEEEE. CDR3 length: 13 amino acids. CDR3 protein: CASSLYRADTQYF. CDR3 nucleotides: TGTGCCAGCAGCTTGTACCGCGCAGATACGCAGTATTTT.

There are many counts of this clonotype. The genes are TRBV2 and TRBJ2-2, with D perhaps matching TRBD2 (5 bases). Germline V gene lookup returns CDR1 SNHLY and CDR2 FYNNEI. The CDR3 length is 13 residues. V was clipped by 3 bases and J by 7 bases, with 9 bases between them. CDR3 residues: CASSDLRDGELFF. In DNA form, the CDR3 reads TGTGCCAGCAGTGATCTGAGGGACGGGGAGCTGTTTTTT.

This clonotype was counted ten times or more. This chain links TRBV20-1 with TRBJ2-7, with a tentative D call TRBD2 (6 bases). The CDR3 has 14 amino acids. Germline V CDR1 and CDR2: DFQATT, SNEGSKA (reference sequence). Between the trimmed V and J ends, which lost 3 bases and 2 bases, there was a span of 14 bases. CDR3 region: CSASLALATYEQYF. The CDR3 DNA reads as TGCAGTGCTAGCCTGGCCCTAGCGACCTACGAGCAGTACTTC.

This clonotype was seen more than once but under ten times. The chain couples TRBV7-2 to TRBJ2-5, with 12 bases lining up with TRBD2. Germline CDR1 SGHTA, CDR2 FQGNSA. The CDR3 sequence is 15 residues long. Trimming cost V 6 bases and J 9 bases; bases outside gene matches: 11. The CDR3 region is CASSLAGGLLLPQYF. The CDR3 coding sequence is TGTGCCAGCAGTCTAGCGGGGGGGCTTCTCCTCCCCCAGTACTTC.

This clonotype was seen repeatedly, ten times or more. The chain carries TRBV28 and TRBJ2-2; 12 bases align to TRBD2. Germline CDR1 MDHEN, CDR2 SYDVKM. The CDR3 sequence is 17 residues long. V shed 4 bases, J shed 0 bases, and the junction held 3 bases outside the gene matches. For the CDR3, the DNA is TGTGCCAGCAGTTCACCTAGCGGGAGGGCGAACACCGGGGAGCTGTTTTTT. Encoded protein: CASSSPSGRANTGELFF.

Ten or more counts support this clonotype. The genes are TRBV27 and TRBJ2-1, with D tentatively TRBD1 (6 bases). Trimming pared 1 base from V and 7 bases from J, leaving 17 bases between. The CDR3 length is 16 residues. The germline CDR1 and CDR2 sequences are MNHEY and SMNVEV (reference sequence). Here the CDR3 reads CASSLFSGLRGNEQFF. The CDR3 DNA follows: TGTGCCAGCAGTTTATTTTCGGGGCTAAGGGGGAATGAGCAGTTCTTC.

This clonotype was counted many times. The genes are TRBV7-9 and TRBJ2-7, with D perhaps TRBD1 or TRBD2 (7 bases each). The CDR3 covers 14 residues. V lost 5 bases and J lost 6, with 17 bases in between. CDR1 is SEHNR and CDR2 is FQNEAQ in the germline V gene (reference sequence). The CDR3 spells CASSPGGGNREQYF. DNA of the CDR3: TGTGCCAGCAGCCCAGGGGGGGGGAATCGCGAGCAGTACTTC.